The next 30 T cell receptor beta chains were all read from a single sample in a study of glioma-infiltrating T cells. TCR alpha and beta CDR3 regions were amplified from RNA using iRepertoire nested multiplex PCR. TCRdb fed the multiplex PCR reads into MiXCR, producing one record per CDR3 protein. This repertoire shows tens of thousands of distinct CDR3 sequences, approximately 22% found once; its top ten account for around 7%. Sequencing was done on a sample of glioma tissue, nonneoplastic brain tissue, or PBMCs (not recorded which). Every receptor here comes from a human donor with low-grade glioma or glioblastoma, undergoing nonglioma brain surgery, or in good health (not recorded which).

The chain has TRBV19 and TRBJ2-5; 7 bases match TRBD2. Germline V gene sequence: CDR1 LNHDA, CDR2 SQIVND (reference sequence). The CDR3 has 17 amino acids. V lost 4 bases to trimming and J lost 11 bases; unmatched junction nucleotides: 22. The CDR3 nucleotides are TGTGCCAGTAGTACCCTGGGACTATCCAGCTCCTACAATGAGCAGTACTTC. This sequence encodes CASSTLGLSSSYNEQYF.

As concerns this clonotype: This could be a read error, since a much larger clone is one nucleotide away. The rearrangement uses TRBV7-8 and TRBJ2-1; D is undetermined. The germline CDR1 and CDR2 sequences are SGHVS and FQNEAQ. This CDR3 spans 17 amino acids. V lost 2 bases, J lost 2 bases, and 16 bases lay in between. DNA of the CDR3: TGTGCCAGCAGCTTAAGAGGTGGGAAAGTCGCCTACAATGAGCAGTTCTTC. Amino acid sequence: CASSLRGGKVAYNEQFF.

This clonotype was picked up many times. The chain uses TRBV20-1 and TRBJ2-3; a weak D match, TRBD2 (6 bases). The CDR3 is made up of 14 amino acids. Looked up from germline, CDR1 is DFQATT and CDR2 is SNEGSKA (reference sequence). Between the trimmed V and J ends, which lost 6 bases and 2 bases, there was a span of 15 bases. The CDR3 protein is CSAKPGLNTDTQYF. In nucleotides, the CDR3 is TGCAGTGCGAAGCCGGGACTGAACACAGATACGCAGTATTTT.

This clonotype was observed at least ten times. The genes are TRBV29-1 and TRBJ2-7; perhaps TRBD2 as D (6 bases). The CDR3 runs to 14 residues. Germline V gene data show CDR1 as SQVTM and CDR2 as ANQGSEA. V dropped 5 bases and J dropped 2 bases, with 16 bases sitting between them. Here the CDR3 reads CSVTGDGLTYEQYF. For the CDR3, the DNA is TGCAGCGTTACGGGGGACGGCCTAACCTACGAGCAGTACTTC.

The chain joins TRBV3-1 to TRBJ2-7, with D tentatively TRBD1 (5 bases). With 1 base removed from V and 6 bases from J, the gap between germline ends came to 13 bases. The CDR3 runs to 14 residues. CDR1 and CDR2 from the germline V gene are LGHDT and YNNKEL (reference sequence). CDR3 loop: CASSQGQILSEQYF. CDR3 in DNA: TGTGCCAGCAGCCAAGGACAGATCCTATCCGAGCAGTACTTC.

This clonotype has at least ten counts. CDR3 amino acids: CASSLGSSGPTYEQYF. CDR3 coding DNA: TGTGCCAGCAGCTTAGGAAGTTCCGGGCCCACCTACGAGCAGTACTTC. The V and J genes are TRBV7-9 and TRBJ2-7; no definite D call. Trimming removed 1 base from V and 2 bases from J, with 15 bases in between. CDR3 length equals 16 residues. From germline, CDR1 is SEHNR and CDR2 FQNEAQ (reference sequence).

As concerns this clonotype: At one end, the junction sequence differs from germline, possibly due to a read error. V usage is TRBV12-3 or TRBV12-4 and J usage is TRBJ1-3; 7 bases map to TRBD1. This CDR3 has 15 residues. The CDR3 DNA follows: TGTGCCAGCAGTCTCAACAGGGGCAAGGAGAACACCGTATATTTT. This codes for CASSLNRGKENTVYF.

V is TRBV2 and J is TRBJ1-3; tentatively, D is TRBD1 (6 bases). Germline CDR1 is SNHLY and CDR2 is FYNNEI. CDR3 size: 16 residues. V was shortened by 3 bases and J by 3 bases, with 15 bases between the two germline ends. The CDR3 loop reads CASSEGGGSVGNTIYF. As DNA, the CDR3 is TGTGCCAGCAGTGAGGGCGGGGGCAGTGTTGGAAACACCATATATTTT.

This clonotype came up many times. The chain is built from TRBV20-1 and TRBJ2-7, with 8 bases fitting TRBD1. The germline gives CDR1 DFQATT, CDR2 SNEGSKA (reference sequence). Trimming at V came to 3 bases and at J to 2 bases, leaving 9 bases not matched to a gene. The CDR3 is 15 residues long. CDR3 protein: CSARGAGTGTYEQYF. In DNA, the CDR3 is TGCAGTGCTAGGGGGGCCGGGACAGGTACCTACGAGCAGTACTTC.

V gene TRBV18 combines with J gene TRBJ2-1, with 11 bases aligning to TRBD2. Germline V lookup: CDR1 KGHSH, CDR2 LQKENI. V was pared by 3 bases and J by 9 bases, with 7 bases of the junction left unmatched. This CDR3 is 15 amino acids long. Here the CDR3 reads CASSPSGGGLGEQFF. Here the CDR3 DNA reads TGTGCCAGCTCACCTAGCGGGGGGGGCCTAGGTGAGCAGTTCTTC. Together with reference TRBV18 and TRBJ2-1, the CDR3 gives the full variable domain: NAGVMQNPRHLVRRRGQEARLRCSPMKGHSHVYWYRQLPEEGLKFMVYLQKENIIDESGMPKERFSAEFPKEGPSILRIQQVVRGDSAAYFCASSPSGGGLGEQFFGPGTRLTVL.

This clonotype was recorded many times. In DNA, the CDR3 is TGTGCCAGCAGAACAGGACCCCGGGGCGAGCAGTACTTC. Translated: CASRTGPRGEQYF. The V gene is TRBV27, the J gene TRBJ2-7; perhaps D is TRBD1 or TRBD2 (5 bases each). Germline CDR1 is MNHEY and CDR2 is SMNVEV (reference sequence). CDR3 length equals 13 residues. Trimming took 6 bases from V and 6 from J, leaving 15 bases between them.

Many counts were recorded for this clonotype. J is TRBJ2-3 and V is TRBV7-2, with 8 positions matching TRBD2. Germline lookup yields CDR1 SGHTA and CDR2 FQGNSA. This CDR3 is built from 15 residues. Losses at the gene ends were 2 bases for V and 7 bases for J; bases not matched to a gene: 8. The CDR3 DNA reads TGTGCCAGCAGCTTATCGGTCCTAGCGGGTAATACGCAGTATTTT. As protein: CASSLSVLAGNTQYF.

The sample holds many counts of this clonotype. The chain couples TRBV20-1 to TRBJ2-5; TRBD2 matches at 10 bases. CDR1 and CDR2 from the germline V gene are DFQATT and SNEGSKA (reference sequence). The CDR3 extends over 14 amino acids. The J segment lost 5 bases and the V segment lost 6 bases, leaving 9 bases of the junction unmatched. The CDR3 region is CSAPAGGPGETQYF. For the CDR3, the DNA is TGCAGTGCCCCAGCGGGAGGGCCGGGGGAGACCCAGTACTTC.

The gene calls are TRBV2 and TRBJ2-3; 14 positions match TRBD2. The germline CDR1 and CDR2 sequences are SNHLY and FYNNEI. The junction had 3 bases not matched to a gene; V was cut back by 6 bases and J by 4 bases. CDR3 length: 15 residues. The CDR3 loop reads CASSRTSGRSDTQYF. The DNA for the CDR3 is TGTGCCAGCAGCAGGACTAGCGGGAGGTCAGATACGCAGTATTTT.

In its sample, this clonotype was seen a few times. V usage is TRBV19 and J usage is TRBJ1-1; the match to TRBD1 covers 7 bases. The V gene end was trimmed by 3 bases and the J gene end by 6 bases; junction bases not matched to a gene: 10. This CDR3 comprises 15 residues. CDR1 is LNHDA and CDR2 is SQIVND in the germline V gene (reference sequence). The chain's CDR3 is CASSILDRDGAEAFF. Written as DNA, the CDR3 is TGTGCCAGTAGTATTTTAGACAGGGACGGCGCTGAAGCTTTCTTT. The full variable domain, with the rest looked up from reference TRBV19 and TRBJ1-1, is DGGITQSPKYLFRKEGQNVTLSCEQNLNHDAMYWYRQDPGQGLRLIYYSQIVNDFQKGDIAEGYSVSREKKESFPLTVTSAQKNPTAFYLCASSILDRDGAEAFFGQGTRLTVV.

Many counts were recorded for this clonotype. CDR3 region: CASSLASGGHNEQFF. In nucleotides, the CDR3 is TGTGCCAGCAGCCTTGCCAGCGGAGGCCACAATGAGCAGTTCTTC. The rearrangement links TRBV7-8 to TRBJ2-1, with a possible D match to TRBD2 (5 bases). Germline CDR1 reads SGHVS; CDR2 reads FQNEAQ. V was cut by 5 bases and J by 5 bases, with 16 bases left in between. The CDR3 has 15 residues.

The sample holds many counts of this clonotype. At one boundary the junction diverges from the germline segment, which might be a read error. This sequence joins TRBV18 and TRBJ2-5; TRBD1 might be the D (6 bases). This CDR3 spans 14 amino acids. In germline, CDR1 is KGHSH, CDR2 LQKENI. The CDR3 is CASSPQGTQETQYF. The DNA for the CDR3 is TGTGCCAGCTCCCCACAGGGAACGCAAGAGACCCAGTACTTC.

At least ten counts were recorded for this clonotype. The V call is TRBV20-1, the J call TRBJ1-2; D call uncertain. The V and J ends lost 1 base and 1 base respectively, with 13 bases between them. Per germline, CDR1 DFQATT and CDR2 SNEGSKA (reference sequence). The CDR3 runs 15 residues. The CDR3 nucleotides read TGCAGTGCTAGAGTCCCTACGGGATTTAACTATGGCTACACCTTC. Translating gives CSARVPTGFNYGYTF.

Sample share makes this clonotype medium-sized. This sequence joins TRBV20-1 and TRBJ2-7, with 9 positions matching TRBD1. Germline assignment: CDR1 DFQATT and CDR2 SNEGSKA (reference sequence). The CDR3 consists of 13 residues. V trimming: 6 bases; J trimming: 6 bases; junction bases outside the gene matches: 9. CDR3 region: CSAPGQGSVEQYF. CDR3 sequence (DNA): TGCAGTGCCCCGGGACAGGGTTCTGTCGAGCAGTACTTC.

A remark on this clonotype: Being one base from a much bigger clone, this may be a read error. The V and J genes are TRBV9 and TRBJ1-1; D remains unclear. Germline CDR1 SGDLS, CDR2 YYNGEE. The CDR3 is 14 amino acids. CDR3 bases: TGTGCCAGCACCAAACTCCCACTCACCACTGAAGCTTACTTT. Its translation: CASTKLPLTTEAYF. Combining the CDR3 with reference TRBV9 and TRBJ1-1 gives the whole variable domain DSGVTQTPKHLITATGQRVTLRCSPRSGDLSVYWYQQSLDQGLQFLIQYYNGEERAKGNILERFSAQQFPDLHSELNLSSLELGDSALYFCASTKLPLTTEAYFGQGTRLTVV.

The CDR3 loop is CASSTQGWGLSETQYF. The CDR3 bases are TGTGCCAGCAGCACCCAGGGGTGGGGTCTATCAGAGACCCAGTACTTC. This chain links TRBV7-9 with TRBJ2-5, with D tentatively TRBD1 (6 bases). Germline CDR1 reads SEHNR; CDR2 reads FQNEAQ (reference sequence). Between the trimmed V and J ends, which lost 5 bases and 4 bases, there was a span of 20 bases. CDR3 length: 16 amino acids.

This clonotype was picked up one time. V gene TRBV29-1 combines with J gene TRBJ1-3; the D is unclear. The V gene lost 4 bases and the J gene lost 14 bases, with 12 bases spanning the gap. This CDR3 is built from 10 residues. Germline-derived CDR1 and CDR2 are SQVTM and ANQGSEA. CDR3 residues: CSVGSIAVYF. CDR3 DNA: TGCAGCGTTGGCTCCATAGCCGTATATTTT.

This clonotype was observed at least ten times. This chain joins TRBV6-1 and TRBJ2-3; D possibly corresponds to TRBD2 (6 bases). Germline V gene sequence: CDR1 MNHNS, CDR2 SASEGT. The CDR3 has 16 amino acids. V shed 5 bases and J shed 0 bases, with 15 bases lying between them. The CDR3 DNA is TGTGCCAGCAGTTATTTCGGGGGAGCTAGCACAGATACGCAGTATTTT. Its translation: CASSYFGGASTDTQYF.

Many counts were recorded for this clonotype. V gene TRBV6-6 combines with J gene TRBJ1-1; D uncertain. This CDR3 region has 15 residues. V shed 0 bases and J shed 4 bases, with 12 bases lying between them. Germline V CDR1 and CDR2: MNHNY, SVGAGI (reference sequence). The DNA for the CDR3 is TGTGCCAGCAGTTACTCGATCGGGGAACGCACTGAAGCTTTCTTT. Translation gives CASSYSIGERTEAFF.

J is TRBJ1-2 and V is TRBV19, with D possibly being TRBD1 (5 bases). Germline loops: CDR1 LNHDA, CDR2 SQIVND (reference sequence). V lost 10 bases and J 0 bases, leaving 9 bases between the germline ends. The CDR3 is made up of 12 amino acids. Here the CDR3 reads CAILGANYGYTF. In nucleotides, the CDR3 is TGTGCCATCTTAGGGGCTAACTATGGCTACACCTTC.

This clonotype was picked up many times. This chain uses TRBV6-1 with TRBJ2-7; 8 nucleotides align to TRBD1. After removal of 4 bases from V and 0 bases from J, the junction contained 8 bases not matched to a gene. Per germline, CDR1 MNHNS and CDR2 SASEGT. The CDR3 covers 16 residues. CDR3 nucleotides: TGTGCCAGCAGTGCGACAAGGACAGGGAGCTCCTACGAGCAGTACTTC. Its protein product is CASSATRTGSSYEQYF.

This clonotype has just a few counts. The chain has TRBV7-9 and TRBJ2-5; 12 bases line up with TRBD2. The germline V gene has CDR1 SEHNR and CDR2 FQNEAQ (reference sequence). Germline trimming cut 5 bases from V and 5 bases from J; bases unmatched to any gene: 6. The CDR3 consists of 15 residues. CDR3 sequence reads: CASSRLAGVRETQYF. In nucleotides, the CDR3 is TGTGCCAGCAGCCGACTAGCGGGAGTCAGGGAGACCCAGTACTTC. The complete variable domain, with remaining parts taken from reference TRBV7-9 and TRBJ2-5, reads DTGVSQNPRHKITKRGQNVTFRCDPISEHNRLYWYRQTLGQGPEFLTYFQNEAQLEKSRLLSDRFSAERPKGSFSTLEIQRTEQGDSAMYLCASSRLAGVRETQYFGPGTRLLVL.

This clonotype was seen ten or more times. J is TRBJ2-5 and V is TRBV20-1; no reliable D call. The CDR3 spans 14 residues. V was clipped by 4 bases and J by 4 bases, with 16 bases between them. The germline V gene encodes CDR1 DFQATT and CDR2 SNEGSKA (reference sequence). The CDR3: CSATRTWMGETQYF. CDR3 sequence (DNA): TGCAGTGCTACCCGGACGTGGATGGGAGAGACCCAGTACTTC.

This clonotype was recorded at least ten times. V is TRBV7-2 and J is TRBJ2-5, with D perhaps TRBD1 (6 bases). Germline lookup yields CDR1 SGHTA and CDR2 FQGNSA. The ends were cut back, 0 bases at V and 2 bases at J, with 10 bases in the middle. The CDR3 spans 15 residues. The CDR3 coding sequence is TGTGCCAGCAGCTTAGCCCAGGGGCTTCAAGAGACCCAGTACTTC. It yields the protein CASSLAQGLQETQYF.

This clonotype was observed once. A much bigger clone sits one base away, suggesting this may be a read error. The chain carries TRBV7-2 and TRBJ1-1; tentative D call: TRBD1 (5 bases). CDR1 and CDR2 (germline): SGHTA, FQGNSA. Trimming removed 3 bases from V and 1 base from J, with 12 bases in between. There are 15 residues in the CDR3. CDR3 loop: CASSFGAARNTEAFF. DNA for the CDR3: TGTGCCAGCAGCTTTGGGGCAGCGAGGAACACTGAAGCTTTCTTT.